This T cell receptor beta chain emerged from a study of T cell repertoires in cytomegalovirus infection (dated by TCRdb to the late 2010s). General notes on the study: Peptide stimulations targeted recently identified HLA-C-restricted CMV epitopes, whose presentation resists viral immunomodulation, together with well-studied HLA-B-restricted epitopes. The HLA type of each donor mattered for the analysis, because public TCR beta signatures pointed to carriage of CMV infection along with the matching HLA type. Beyond this particular receptor, the publication reports: In both this cohort and an independent roughly 400-donor cohort, the cumulative frequency of public TCR beta family members distinguished carriers of CMV infection plus the relevant HLA type. The ex vivo response was dominated by HLA-C-restricted CMV-specific TCR beta clonotypes, which also provided the single most frequent clonotype in two of eight donors.

This clonotype was seen only a few times. No cognate antigen has been identified for it. The record has no base qualities; no much larger clone is one base away. TCRdb names Illumina HiSeq 1500 as the instrument used. Clones were called with MiXCR by TCRdb after fastp trimmed the public reads at Q25, and only in-frame beta chains were retained. A single entry per CDR3 protein holds the most common genes and DNA from its merged rows. The sample yields approximately 300,000 distinct CDR3 sequences; roughly 28% were counted once. The top ten constitute roughly 20% of the sample. This specimen's treatment or condition label, per the study, means: in vitro stimulation with specific CMV peptide epitopes to enrich CMV-specific T cells. This TCR derives from a human donor in good health (CMV status not recorded). Some clones in this sample may be carry-over from other donors' samples. The starting material was cultured PBMCs, obtained from culture after CMV antigen stimulation.

At the DNA level, the sequence is TGTGCCAGCAGCTTATCTCCTCGGGGGGGGCTGGCCGAGCAGTACTTC. It is translated as CASSLSPRGGLAEQYF. The rearrangement combines TRBV7-8 with TRBJ2-7; a stretch of 8 junction bases matches TRBD2. Compared with germline, V lacks 2 bases and J lacks 6 bases; bases without a gene match: 12. CDR1 SGHVS and CDR2 FQNEAQ are derived from the germline V gene. The CDR3 sequence holds 16 residues, the cysteine and phenylalanine included. Just CDR3 DNA is preserved here, 48 bases in frame from base 1.